Detailed here is one T cell receptor beta chain. Antigen: not known. The CDR3 is 15 amino acids. CDR1 is SGHNT, CDR2 YYREEE, per germline (reference sequence). V shed 3 bases and J shed 0 bases, with 11 bases lying between them. The data are from a study of graft-versus-host responses after intestinal transplantation. At the level of the study: Once they had received anti-thymocyte globulin induction, all recipients took tacrolimus and steroids for about 3 years. Study-level points and caveats: GvH clonotypes were identified within recipient marrow, with a subset emerging first in ileum or blood.

This table comes from immunoSEQ multiplex PCR, and its TCRdb copy is limited to in-frame clones, with some not included. The sample has tens of thousands of clones, over 65% seen once; the top ten hold around 1.1%. This specimen was PBMCs, taken around 28 days after intestinal transplant. This receptor was obtained from a human patient who received an intestinal transplant, so some T cells may come from the graft donor. This chain connects TRBV5-4 to TRBJ2-3; maybe TRBD2 (5 bases). CDR3: CASSYGGSSTDTQYF. Written as DNA, the CDR3 is TGTGCCAGCAGCTACGGCGGGTCTAGCACAGATACGCAGTATTTT.